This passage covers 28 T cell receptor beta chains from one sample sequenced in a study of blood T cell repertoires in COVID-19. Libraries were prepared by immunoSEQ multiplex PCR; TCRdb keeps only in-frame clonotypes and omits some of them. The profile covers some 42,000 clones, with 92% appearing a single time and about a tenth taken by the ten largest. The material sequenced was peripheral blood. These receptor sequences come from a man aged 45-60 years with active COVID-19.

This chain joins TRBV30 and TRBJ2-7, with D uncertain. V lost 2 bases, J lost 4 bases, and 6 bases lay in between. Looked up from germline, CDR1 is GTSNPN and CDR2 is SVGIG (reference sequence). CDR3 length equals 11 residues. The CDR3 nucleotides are TGTGCCTGGAGTAGCCTTTACGAGCAGTACTTC. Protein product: CAWSSLYEQYF.

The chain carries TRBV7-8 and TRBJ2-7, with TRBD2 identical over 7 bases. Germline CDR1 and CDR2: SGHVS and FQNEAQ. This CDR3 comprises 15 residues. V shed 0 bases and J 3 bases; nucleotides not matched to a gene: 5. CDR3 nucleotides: TGTGCCAGCAGCTTAGCGGCGGGAGTTAACTACGAGCAGTACTTC. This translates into CASSLAAGVNYEQYF.

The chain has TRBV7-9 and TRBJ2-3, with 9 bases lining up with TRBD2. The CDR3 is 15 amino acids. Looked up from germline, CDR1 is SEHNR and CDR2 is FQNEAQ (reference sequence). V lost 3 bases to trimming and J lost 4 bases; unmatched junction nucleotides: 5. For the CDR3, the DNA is TGTGCCAGCAGCTTTAGCGGGAGAGCCTCAGATACGCAGTATTTT. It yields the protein CASSFSGRASDTQYF.

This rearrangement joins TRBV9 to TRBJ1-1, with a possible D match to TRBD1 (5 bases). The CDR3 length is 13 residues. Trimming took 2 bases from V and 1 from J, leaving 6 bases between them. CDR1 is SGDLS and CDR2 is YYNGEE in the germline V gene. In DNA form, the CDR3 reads TGTGCCAGCAGCGTTACAGGGAACACTGAAGCTTTCTTT. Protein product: CASSVTGNTEAFF.

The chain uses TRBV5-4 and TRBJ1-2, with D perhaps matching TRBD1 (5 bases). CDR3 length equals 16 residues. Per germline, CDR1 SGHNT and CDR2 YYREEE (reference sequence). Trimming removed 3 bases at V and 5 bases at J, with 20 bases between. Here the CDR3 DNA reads TGTGCCAGCAGCTCAGCAACCGGACGGGGGTTTTATGGCTACACCTTC. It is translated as CASSSATGRGFYGYTF.

The CDR3, as DNA: TGTGCCATCGGGTCACAGGGGAGCACCGGGGAGCTGTTTTTT. Its protein is CAIGSQGSTGELFF. V is TRBV10-3 and J is TRBJ2-2; 7 bases are shared with TRBD1. Germline CDR1 ENHRY, CDR2 SYGVKD. The CDR3 extends over 14 amino acids. With V trimmed by 8 bases and J by 4 bases, 7 bases remained unmatched.

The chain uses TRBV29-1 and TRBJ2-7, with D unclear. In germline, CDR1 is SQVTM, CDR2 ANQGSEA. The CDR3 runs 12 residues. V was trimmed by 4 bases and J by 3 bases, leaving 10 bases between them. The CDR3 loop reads CSVGQSGYEQYF. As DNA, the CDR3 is TGCAGCGTTGGGCAAAGTGGCTACGAGCAGTACTTC.

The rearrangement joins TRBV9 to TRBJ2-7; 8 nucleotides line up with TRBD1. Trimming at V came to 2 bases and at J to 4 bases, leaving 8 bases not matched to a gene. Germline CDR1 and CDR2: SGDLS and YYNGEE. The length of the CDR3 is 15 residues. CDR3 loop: CASSVRDRPSYEQYF. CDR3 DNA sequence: TGTGCCAGCAGCGTCCGGGACAGGCCTAGTTACGAGCAGTACTTC.

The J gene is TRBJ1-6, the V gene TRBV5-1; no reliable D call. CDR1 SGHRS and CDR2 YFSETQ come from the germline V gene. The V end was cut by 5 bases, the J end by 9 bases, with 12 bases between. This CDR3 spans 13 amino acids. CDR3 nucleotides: TGCGCCAGCAGGTCGGATCCGGGTTCACCCCTCCACTTT. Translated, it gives CASRSDPGSPLHF.

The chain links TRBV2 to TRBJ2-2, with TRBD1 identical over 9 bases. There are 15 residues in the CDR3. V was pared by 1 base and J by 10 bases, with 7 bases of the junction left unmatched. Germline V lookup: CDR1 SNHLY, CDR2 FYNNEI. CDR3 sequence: CASSEGDRERSELFF. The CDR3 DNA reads TGTGCCAGCAGTGAAGGGGACAGGGAACGCTCGGAGCTGTTTTTT. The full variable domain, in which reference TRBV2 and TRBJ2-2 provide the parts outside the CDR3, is EPEVTQTPSHQVTQMGQEVILRCVPISNHLYFYWYRQILGQKVEFLVSFYNNEISEKSEIFDDQFSVERPDGSNFTLKIRSTKLEDSAMYFCASSEGDRERSELFFGEGSRLTVL.

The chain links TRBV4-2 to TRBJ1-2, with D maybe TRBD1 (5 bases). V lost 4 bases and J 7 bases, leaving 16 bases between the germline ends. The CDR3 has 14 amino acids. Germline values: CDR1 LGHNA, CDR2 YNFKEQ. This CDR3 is CASSLKPGGVGYTF. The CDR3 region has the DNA TGTGCCAGCAGCCTTAAGCCGGGGGGAGTTGGCTACACCTTC.

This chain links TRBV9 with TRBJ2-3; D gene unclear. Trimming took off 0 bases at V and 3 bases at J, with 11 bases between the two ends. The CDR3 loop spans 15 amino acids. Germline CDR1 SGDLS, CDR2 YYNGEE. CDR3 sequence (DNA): TGTGCCAGCAGCGTAGACAGCCAGACAACAGATACGCAGTATTTT. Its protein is CASSVDSQTTDTQYF.

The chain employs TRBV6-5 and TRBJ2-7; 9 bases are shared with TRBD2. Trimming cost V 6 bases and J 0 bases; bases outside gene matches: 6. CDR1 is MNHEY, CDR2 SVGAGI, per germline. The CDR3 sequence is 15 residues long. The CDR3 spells CASRISSGNSYEQYF. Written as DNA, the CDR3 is TGTGCCAGCAGGATATCTAGCGGGAACTCCTACGAGCAGTACTTC.

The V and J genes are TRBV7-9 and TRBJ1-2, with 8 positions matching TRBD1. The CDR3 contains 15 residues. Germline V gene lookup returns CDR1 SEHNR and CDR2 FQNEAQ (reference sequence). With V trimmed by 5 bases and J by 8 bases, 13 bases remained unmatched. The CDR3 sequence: CASSPSSGGAYGYTF. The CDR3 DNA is TGTGCCAGCAGCCCCTCCTCAGGGGGCGCGTACGGCTACACCTTC.

The CDR3 sequence: CASSQTGNTGELFF. The CDR3 DNA reads as TGTGCCAGCAGTCAGACAGGGAACACCGGGGAGCTGTTTTTT. The chain is built from TRBV6-5 and TRBJ2-2, with D possibly TRBD1 on 6 matching bases. This CDR3 is 14 amino acids long. Trimming stripped 5 bases from V and 1 base from J, with 8 bases between. The V gene's germline CDR1 is MNHEY and CDR2 SVGAGI.

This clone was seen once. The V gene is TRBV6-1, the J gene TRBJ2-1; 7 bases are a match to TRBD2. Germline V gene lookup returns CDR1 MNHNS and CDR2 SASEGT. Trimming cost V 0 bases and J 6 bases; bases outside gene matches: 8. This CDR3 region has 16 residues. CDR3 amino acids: CASSEALASGSNEQFF. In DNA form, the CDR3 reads TGTGCCAGCAGTGAAGCGCTAGCTAGCGGATCCAATGAGCAGTTCTTC.

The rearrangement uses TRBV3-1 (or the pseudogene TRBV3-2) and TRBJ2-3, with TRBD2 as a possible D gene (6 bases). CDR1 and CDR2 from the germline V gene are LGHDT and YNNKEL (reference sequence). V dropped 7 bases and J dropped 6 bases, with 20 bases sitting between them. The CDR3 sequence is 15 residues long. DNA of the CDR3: TGTGCCAGCAAGTACGGGACTGTAGGCTCCGATACGCAGTATTTT. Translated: CASKYGTVGSDTQYF.

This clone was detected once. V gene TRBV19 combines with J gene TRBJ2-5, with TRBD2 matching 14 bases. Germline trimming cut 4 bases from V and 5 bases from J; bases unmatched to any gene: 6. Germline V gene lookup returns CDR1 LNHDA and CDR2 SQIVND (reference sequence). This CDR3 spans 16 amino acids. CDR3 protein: CASSTGTSGRGETQYF. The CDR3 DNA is TGTGCCAGTAGTACCGGGACTAGCGGGAGAGGCGAGACCCAGTACTTC.

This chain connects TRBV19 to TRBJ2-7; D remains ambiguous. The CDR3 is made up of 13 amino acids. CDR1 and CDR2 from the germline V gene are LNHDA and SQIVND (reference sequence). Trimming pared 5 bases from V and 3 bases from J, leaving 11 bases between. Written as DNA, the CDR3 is TGTGCCAGTAGTCGCTACGTCGGCTACGAGCAGTACTTC. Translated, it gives CASSRYVGYEQYF.

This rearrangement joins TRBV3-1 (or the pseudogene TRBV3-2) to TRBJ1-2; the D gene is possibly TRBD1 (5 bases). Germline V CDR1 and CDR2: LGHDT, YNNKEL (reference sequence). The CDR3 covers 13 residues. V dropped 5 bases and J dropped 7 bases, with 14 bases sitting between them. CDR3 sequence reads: CASSSLLGGGYTF. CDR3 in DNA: TGTGCCAGCAGCAGCCTCCTCGGGGGTGGCTACACCTTC.

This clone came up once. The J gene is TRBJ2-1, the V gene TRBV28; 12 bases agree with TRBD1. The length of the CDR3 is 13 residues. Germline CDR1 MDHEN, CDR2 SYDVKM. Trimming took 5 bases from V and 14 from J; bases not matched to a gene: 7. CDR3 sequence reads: CASSGDRGPREFF. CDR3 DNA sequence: TGTGCCAGCAGTGGGGACAGGGGGCCTCGGGAGTTCTTC.

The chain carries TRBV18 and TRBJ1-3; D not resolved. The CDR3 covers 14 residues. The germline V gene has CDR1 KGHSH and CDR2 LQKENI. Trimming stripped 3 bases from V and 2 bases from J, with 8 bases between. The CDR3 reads CASSPAGAGNTIYF. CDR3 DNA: TGTGCCAGCTCACCCGCCGGGGCTGGAAACACCATATATTTT.

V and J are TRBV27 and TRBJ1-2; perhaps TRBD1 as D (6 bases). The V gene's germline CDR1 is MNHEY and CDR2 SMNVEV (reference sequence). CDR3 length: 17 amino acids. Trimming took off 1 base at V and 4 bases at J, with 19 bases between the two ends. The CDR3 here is CASSLFGQHQPFYGYTF. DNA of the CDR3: TGTGCCAGCAGTTTATTTGGACAGCACCAACCTTTCTATGGCTACACCTTC.

CDR3 bases: TGTGCCAGCAGCTTAGGAGTACAGAAGAACACTGAAGCTTTCTTT. Amino acid sequence: CASSLGVQKNTEAFF. This chain uses TRBV11-2 with TRBJ1-1; D gene ambiguous. CDR3 length: 15 amino acids. In germline, CDR1 is SGHAT, CDR2 FQNNGV. V lost 1 base, J lost 1 base, and 10 bases lay in between.

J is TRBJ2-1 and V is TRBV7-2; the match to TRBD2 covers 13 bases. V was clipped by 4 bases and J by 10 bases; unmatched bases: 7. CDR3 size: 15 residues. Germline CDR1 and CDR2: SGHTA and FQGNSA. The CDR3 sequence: CASSSITSGRGEQFF. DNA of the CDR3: TGTGCCAGCAGCTCCATTACTAGCGGGAGGGGAGAGCAGTTCTTC.

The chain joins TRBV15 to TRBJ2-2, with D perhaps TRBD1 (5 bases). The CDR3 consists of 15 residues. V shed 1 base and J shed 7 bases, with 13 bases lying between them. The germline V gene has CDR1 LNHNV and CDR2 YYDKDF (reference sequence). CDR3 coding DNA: TGTGCCACCAGCAGAGTTGGCAGGGCCGTCGGGGAGCTGTTTTTT. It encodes CATSRVGRAVGELFF. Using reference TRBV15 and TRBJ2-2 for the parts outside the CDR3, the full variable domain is DAMVIQNPRYQVTQFGKPVTLSCSQTLNHNVMYWYQQKSSQAPKLLFHYYDKDFNNEADTPDNFQSRRPNTSFCFLDIRSPGLGDTAMYLCATSRVGRAVGELFFGEGSRLTVL.

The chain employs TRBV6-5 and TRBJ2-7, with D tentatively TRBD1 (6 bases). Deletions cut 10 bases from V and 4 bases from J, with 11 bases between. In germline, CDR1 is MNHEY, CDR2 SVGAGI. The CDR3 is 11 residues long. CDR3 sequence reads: CATGASYEQYF. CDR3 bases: TGTGCCACAGGGGCCTCATACGAGCAGTACTTC.

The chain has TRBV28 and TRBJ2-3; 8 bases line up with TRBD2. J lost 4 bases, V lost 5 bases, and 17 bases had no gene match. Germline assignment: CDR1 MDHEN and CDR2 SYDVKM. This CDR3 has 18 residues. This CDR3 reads CASSPSRPRRGVADTQYF. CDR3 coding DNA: TGTGCCAGCAGTCCCTCCAGACCCAGGCGGGGGGTTGCAGATACGCAGTATTTT.